This is a list of T cell receptor beta chains from one sample in a study of molecular identifiers for immune sequencing clone quantification. TCRdb independently ran MiXCR on the PCR reads; one entry per CDR3 protein. The sample lists approximately 670,000 distinct CDR3 sequences, less than 20% occurring once. The sample consisted of naive CD8+ T cells from blood, with Jurkat cell RNA spiked in. Receptors were obtained from a human donor in good health. Some libraries in this study had Jurkat cell RNA spiked in. Each CDR3 is given with its conserved first and last residue. Each record gives: D gene, clone size, V gene, J gene, CDR3 protein, CDR3 DNA. D genes are given only for firm matches. Rows may omit the clone size; those that give it use once, few, many or a size class.

>-|many|TRBV20-1|TRBJ2-7
CSARMGLAYEQYF
TGCAGTGCTAGAATGGGTCTCGCGTACGAGCAGTACTTC
>-|few|TRBV27|TRBJ2-3
CASSLWHGGSTDTQYF
TGTGCCAGCAGTTTATGGCATGGGGGTAGCACAGATACGCAGTATTTT
>-|many|TRBV7-2|TRBJ2-5
CASSPLAAGGETQYF
TGTGCCAGCAGCCCCTTAGCGGCGGGCGGGGAGACCCAGTACTTC
>-|many|TRBV4-1|TRBJ2-7
CASSQEKGGPEEQYF
TGCGCCAGCAGCCAGGAGAAGGGGGGGCCGGAGGAGCAGTACTTC
>-|many|TRBV7-9|TRBJ1-4
CASSSTIDEKLFF
TGTGCCAGCAGCTCAACAATTGATGAAAAACTGTTTTTT
>TRBD2|few|TRBV28|TRBJ2-7
CASSFTGSGAFYEQYF
TGTGCCAGCAGTTTCACGGGTAGCGGGGCATTCTACGAGCAGTACTTC
>-|few|TRBV27|TRBJ2-5
CASSLSGGQGGLETQYF
TGTGCCAGCAGTTTATCAGGGGGGCAGGGAGGGCTTGAGACCCAGTACTTC
>TRBD1|many|TRBV20-1|TRBJ1-5
CSASGTGTYSNQPQHF
TGCAGTGCGTCCGGGACAGGGACCTATAGCAATCAGCCCCAGCATTTT
>TRBD2|many|TRBV7-3|TRBJ2-1
CASSLSSGINEQFF
TGTGCCAGCAGCTTAAGTAGCGGGATAAATGAGCAGTTCTTC
>-|many|TRBV11-1|TRBJ2-7
CASSLIQSDEQYF
TGTGCCAGCAGCTTAATACAATCGGACGAGCAGTACTTC
>-|-|TRBV7-2|TRBJ2-1
CAGSFYANEQFF
TGTGCCGGCAGCTTTTACGCCAATGAGCAGTTCTTC
>-|few|TRBV28|TRBJ2-7
CASSFRTTLYEQYF
TGTGCCAGCAGTTTCAGGACAACCCTCTACGAGCAGTACTTC
>TRBD1|-|TRBV7-9|TRBJ2-5
CASSHVGTGVETQYF
TGTGCCAGCAGCCACGTCGGGACAGGGGTAGAGACCCAGTACTTC
>-|many|TRBV7-9|TRBJ2-7
CASSPKDSSYEQYF
TGTGCCAGCAGCCCAAAGGACAGCTCCTACGAGCAGTACTTC
>TRBD2|-|TRBV27|TRBJ2-3
CASSFVGTGTSGSDTQYF
TGTGCCAGCAGTTTCGTAGGTACCGGGACTAGCGGGAGTGATACGCAGTATTTT